This T cell receptor beta chain was observed in a study of T cells expressing NK-cell markers. Generation of TCR beta cDNA was performed by 5'RACE template switching incorporating UMIs. Following a re-call of the 5' RACE reads, TCRdb has one entry per CDR3 protein and lacks DNA. The table lists around 470,000 distinct CDR3 sequences, with more than 1.4% in the top ten. This CDR3 region has 14 residues. This receptor was identified in a woman aged 45-65 years in good health. V is TRBV12-3 or TRBV12-4 and J is TRBJ1-1; TCRdb's assignment of TRBD1 cannot be checked, as there is no DNA. Sequencing was performed on blood T cells: a sorted CD56 or NKG2C T cell subset, CD4+ or CD8+ T cells, or bulk PBMC T cells (not recorded which). CDR3 residues: CASSDRGPNTEAFF.